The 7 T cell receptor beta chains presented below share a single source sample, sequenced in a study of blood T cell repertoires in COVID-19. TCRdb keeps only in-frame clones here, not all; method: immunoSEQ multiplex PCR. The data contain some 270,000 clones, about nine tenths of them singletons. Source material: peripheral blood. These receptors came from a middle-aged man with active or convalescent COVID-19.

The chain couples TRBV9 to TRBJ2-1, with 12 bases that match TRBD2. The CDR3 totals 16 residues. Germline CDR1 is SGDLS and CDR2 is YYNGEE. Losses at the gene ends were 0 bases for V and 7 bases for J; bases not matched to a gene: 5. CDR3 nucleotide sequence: TGTGCCAGCAGCGTAGCTGCCCTAGCGGGAGGGAATGAGCAGTTCTTC. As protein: CASSVAALAGGNEQFF.

CDR3 DNA sequence: TGTGCCAGCAGCCAAGGGAGGGTCTATGGCTACACCTTC. It yields the protein CASSQGRVYGYTF. The chain recombines TRBV12-3 or TRBV12-4 with TRBJ1-2, with no clear D. This CDR3 is 13 amino acids long. With 6 bases removed from V and 4 bases from J, the gap between germline ends came to 12 bases.

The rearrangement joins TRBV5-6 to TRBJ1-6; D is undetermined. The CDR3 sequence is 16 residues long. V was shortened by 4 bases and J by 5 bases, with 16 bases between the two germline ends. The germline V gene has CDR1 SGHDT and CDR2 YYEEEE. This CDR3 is CASSPRDGGNNSPLHF. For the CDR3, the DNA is TGTGCCAGCAGCCCCCGTGACGGAGGGAATAATTCACCCCTCCACTTT.

Written as DNA, the CDR3 is TGTGCCAGCAGTCCCGGGACAGGGGTTACCGCGCGCGAAAAACTGTTTTTT. Protein: CASSPGTGVTAREKLFF. V and J are TRBV14 and TRBJ1-4; 10 bases align to TRBD1. The germline gives CDR1 SGHDN, CDR2 FVKESK. Unmatched junction bases numbered 15, after V lost 6 bases and J lost 8 bases. This CDR3 contains 17 residues.

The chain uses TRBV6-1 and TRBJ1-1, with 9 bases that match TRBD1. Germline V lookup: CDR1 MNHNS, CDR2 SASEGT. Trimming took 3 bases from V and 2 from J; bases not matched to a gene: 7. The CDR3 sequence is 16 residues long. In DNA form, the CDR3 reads TGTGCCAGCAGTGACAACAGGGGGCGACTTAACACTGAAGCTTTCTTT. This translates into CASSDNRGRLNTEAFF.

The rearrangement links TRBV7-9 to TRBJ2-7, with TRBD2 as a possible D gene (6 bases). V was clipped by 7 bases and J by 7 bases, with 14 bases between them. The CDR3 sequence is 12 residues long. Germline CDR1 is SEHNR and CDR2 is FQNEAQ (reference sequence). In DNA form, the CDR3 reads TGTGCCAGCACCGAATCCGGGGGAGAGCAGTACTTC. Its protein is CASTESGGEQYF.

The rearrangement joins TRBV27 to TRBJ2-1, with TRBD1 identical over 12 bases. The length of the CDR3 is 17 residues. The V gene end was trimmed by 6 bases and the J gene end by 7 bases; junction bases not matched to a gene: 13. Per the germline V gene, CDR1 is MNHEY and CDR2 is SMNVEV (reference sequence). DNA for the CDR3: TGTGCCAGCAGCTCTAATCCGGGGACAGGGGGCTTAAATGAGCAGTTCTTC. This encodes CASSSNPGTGGLNEQFF.